This T cell receptor (beta chain) was recovered during a study of cytomegalovirus exposure and HLA in healthy donors. Study as a whole: Earlier findings included roughly 120 million unique TCR beta sequences obtained from approximately 170 million T cells. Study outcomes and limitations: Across donors, presence/absence analyses took sequencing depth to be roughly uniform.

Trimming shortened V by 3 bases and J by 0 bases, and 15 bases separated the two germline ends. The CDR3 runs 17 residues. Germline values: CDR1 MDHEN, CDR2 SYDVKM. As for this clone: What it recognizes is unknown.

PCR employed 60 Vbeta and 13 Jbeta primers. The method was immunoSEQ multiplex PCR; TCRdb's version includes in-frame clones alone and lacks a portion of them. The sample holds 130,000 to 150,000 clones; 70% to 80% are singletons and the top ten take 3.5% to 4%. Sequencing was carried out using PBMCs. The rearrangement uses TRBV28 and TRBJ1-3; maybe TRBD1 (5 bases). The sequence was collected from a man aged 18 to 35 in good health and CMV-seronegative. The CDR3 DNA follows: TGTGCCAGCAGTTTTTTTCGCACAGGAATCTCTGGAAACACCATATATTTT. Translation: CASSFFRTGISGNTIYF.